A selection of T cell receptor beta chains follows, all from one sample in a study of human T cells and chemical hapten exposure. TCRdb recomputed calls from the RACE reads with MiXCR, one row per CDR3 protein. The sample comprises about 34,000 distinct CDR3 sequences, more than 6% of which are singletons, and 8% to 9.5% rests with the top ten. This specimen was whole blood, taken in connection with sensitization to the hapten diphenylcyclopropenone (DPC). These receptors were collected from a woman younger than 45 with alopecia areata. Some clones in this sample may be carry-over from other donors' samples. The CDR3 runs from the conserved cysteine through the conserved F or W. The D gene is left open where the match is weak. Clone size is given for some rows only: seen once, a few or many times, or a class if the clone is expanded.

abundance,d_gene,j_gene,v_gene,CDR3aa,CDR3nt
-,-,TRBJ2-1,TRBV7-2,CASRTGQYNEQFF,TGTGCCAGCAGGACCGGACAGTACAATGAGCAGTTCTTC
many,-,TRBJ2-3,TRBV27,CASSLSTVVGTDTQYF,TGTGCCAGCAGTTTATCCACAGTGGTAGGCACAGATACGCAGTATTTT
few,-,TRBJ1-1,TRBV7-9,CASSVLPFF,TGTGCCAGCAGCGTTTTGCCTTTCTTT
-,-,TRBJ1-5,TRBV7-8,CASSLGRGQPQHF,TGTGCCAGCAGCTTAGGGCGTGGACAGCCCCAGCATTTT
-,-,TRBJ1-1,TRBV12-3/TRBV12-4,CASRQDWGLNTEAFF,TGTGCCAGCAGGCAAGACTGGGGTTTAAACACTGAAGCTTTCTTT
many,TRBD1,TRBJ2-2,TRBV28,CASSPWTGASRELFF,TGTGCCAGCAGTCCATGGACAGGTGCCAGTCGGGAGCTGTTTTTT
many,TRBD1,TRBJ2-3,TRBV7-2,CASSLRDRDTQYF,TGTGCCAGCAGCTTAAGGGACAGAGATACGCAGTATTTT
many,TRBD1,TRBJ2-1,TRBV5-6,CASTTTGREQFF,TGTGCCAGCACCACGACAGGGCGTGAGCAGTTCTTC
-,TRBD1,TRBJ2-3,TRBV2,CASAGTGSADTQYF,TGTGCCAGCGCCGGGACAGGCAGCGCAGATACGCAGTATTTT
few,-,TRBJ1-4,TRBV6-1,CASSGQVNEKLFF,TGTGCCAGCAGTGGACAAGTTAATGAAAAACTGTTTTTT
-,TRBD1,TRBJ1-5,TRBV12-3/TRBV12-4,CASSLTGIQPQHF,TGTGCCAGCAGCCTGACAGGGATTCAGCCCCAGCATTTT
few,-,TRBJ1-5,TRBV7-6,CASSLGVSNTNQPQHF,TGTGCCAGCAGCTTAGGTGTCTCTAATACCAATCAGCCCCAGCATTTT
few,-,TRBJ2-2,TRBV11-1,CASSLRQGHTGELFF,TGTGCCAGCAGCTTAAGGCAGGGACACACCGGGGAGCTGTTTTTT
-,-,TRBJ2-1,TRBV12-5,CASGLDSIRDGQFF,TGTGCTAGTGGTTTGGACTCGATCAGGGATGGGCAGTTCTTC
many,-,TRBJ2-3,TRBV18,CASSPPGLALTDTQYF,TGTGCCAGCTCACCACCAGGGCTAGCCCTCACAGATACGCAGTATTTT
many,-,TRBJ2-7,TRBV18,CASSPPSIKSGKVIYEQYF,TGTGCCAGCTCACCCCCAAGCATCAAGTCCGGGAAAGTCATCTACGAGCAGTACTTC
-,-,TRBJ2-6,TRBV30,CAGAGGPGANVLTF,TGTGCCGGGGCCGGGGGGCCTGGGGCCAACGTCCTGACTTTC
-,-,TRBJ2-7,TRBV18,CASSQDRGVEEQYF,TGTGCCAGCTCACAAGACAGAGGCGTAGAGGAGCAGTACTTC
few,-,TRBJ2-1,TRBV7-9,CASSYSQGEQFF,TGTGCCAGCAGCTATTCACAGGGAGAGCAGTTCTTC
few,-,TRBJ2-6,TRBV5-1,CASSLVSGANVLTF,TGCGCCAGCAGCTTGGTGTCTGGGGCCAACGTCCTGACTTTC
few,-,TRBJ2-1,TRBV2,CASSAASGWFF,TGTGCCAGCAGTGCCGCCTCAGGGTGGTTCTTC
many,TRBD1,TRBJ2-5,TRBV7-9,CASSLAAGGYWKETQYF,TGTGCCAGCAGCTTAGCGGCAGGGGGCTACTGGAAAGAGACCCAGTACTTC
few,-,TRBJ1-2,TRBV20-1,CSASAGQINYGYTF,TGCAGTGCTAGTGCGGGACAAATAAACTATGGCTACACCTTC
few,-,TRBJ2-3,TRBV10-3,CAISPGLSTDTQYF,TGTGCCATCAGTCCAGGGTTGAGCACAGATACGCAGTATTTT
few,-,TRBJ2-3,TRBV5-1,CASSLGGVRTDTQYF,TGCGCCAGCAGCTTAGGGGGGGTTCGGACAGATACGCAGTATTTT
many,-,TRBJ2-3,TRBV9,CASSAVTDTQYF,TGTGCCAGCAGCGCGGTCACAGATACGCAGTATTTT
many,-,TRBJ1-1,TRBV7-2,CASSPAFTKNTEAFF,TGTGCCAGCAGCCCAGCCTTCACAAAGAACACTGAAGCTTTCTTT
-,-,TRBJ1-1,TRBV16,CASSQRSVNTEAFF,TGTGCCAGCAGCCAAAGGTCAGTGAACACTGAAGCTTTCTTT
many,-,TRBJ1-2,TRBV20-1,CSAETVNYGYTF,TGCAGTGCTGAGACCGTCAACTATGGCTACACCTTC
many,TRBD1,TRBJ1-6,TRBV6-5,CASSYAQTGNYNSPLHF,TGTGCCAGCAGTTACGCTCAGACAGGGAACTATAATTCACCCCTCCACTTT
few,-,TRBJ2-5,TRBV30,CAWPRRHQETQYF,TGTGCCTGGCCGCGGAGACACCAAGAGACCCAGTACTTC
few,-,TRBJ2-5,TRBV6-2/TRBV6-3,CASSHLETQYF,TGTGCCAGCAGTCACCTCGAGACCCAGTACTTC
many,TRBD1,TRBJ2-3,TRBV7-2,CASSLVGQGGTDTQYF,TGTGCCAGCAGCTTAGTAGGACAGGGCGGAACAGATACGCAGTATTTT
-,-,TRBJ2-1,TRBV7-2,CASSTTGTAWYNEQFF,TGTGCCAGCAGCACCACCGGGACGGCCTGGTACAATGAGCAGTTCTTC
few,-,TRBJ2-3,TRBV30,CAWSRSTDTQYF,TGTGCCTGGAGTAGGAGCACAGATACGCAGTATTTT
many,-,TRBJ1-1,TRBV7-8,CASSLVTGHMNTEAFF,TGTGCCAGCAGCTTAGTAACAGGCCACATGAACACTGAAGCTTTCTTT
few,TRBD1,TRBJ2-3,TRBV4-3,CASSQDPGQGSDTQYF,TGCGCCAGCAGCCAAGATCCGGGACAGGGGTCAGATACGCAGTATTTT
few,TRBD2,TRBJ2-3,TRBV6-5,CASSWTGTSGGTDTQYF,TGTGCCAGCAGTTGGACCGGGACTAGCGGGGGCACAGATACGCAGTATTTT
few,-,TRBJ1-1,TRBV5-1,CASSLGPQGPRGAFF,TGCGCCAGCAGCTTGGGCCCACAGGGCCCGCGCGGAGCTTTCTTT
few,TRBD1,TRBJ1-4,TRBV15,CATREQGVFEKLFF,TGTGCCACCAGGGAACAGGGGGTTTTTGAAAAACTGTTTTTT
many,TRBD1,TRBJ2-1,TRBV7-8,CASSRTGGRDEQFF,TGTGCCAGCAGCCGAACAGGGGGCAGGGATGAGCAGTTCTTC
few,TRBD2,TRBJ2-1,TRBV7-2,CASSESGRGPYNEQFF,TGTGCCAGCAGCGAAAGCGGGAGGGGGCCCTACAATGAGCAGTTCTTC
many,TRBD1,TRBJ2-7,TRBV20-1,CSATGTGVYEQYF,TGCAGTGCAACCGGGACAGGGGTCTACGAGCAGTACTTC
many,TRBD1,TRBJ2-5,TRBV12-3/TRBV12-4,CASRTGLKETQYF,TGTGCCAGCAGGACAGGGTTGAAAGAGACCCAGTACTTC
few,-,TRBJ2-3,TRBV6-2/TRBV6-3,CASSYLGAADTQYF,TGTGCCAGCAGTTACCTGGGTGCAGCAGATACGCAGTATTTT
-,-,TRBJ2-3,TRBV12-3/TRBV12-4,CASSPLRGSADTQYF,TGTGCCAGCAGCCCGCTCCGGGGGTCCGCAGATACGCAGTATTTT
few,TRBD1,TRBJ1-2,TRBV7-8,CASSLSGTGDNGYTF,TGTGCCAGCAGCTTGTCCGGGACAGGGGACAATGGCTACACCTTC
many,-,TRBJ1-5,TRBV7-2,CASSLAGYNQPQHF,TGTGCCAGCAGCTTAGCCGGTTACAATCAGCCCCAGCATTTT
medium-sized,TRBD1,TRBJ2-7,TRBV28,CASSWTGVREQYF,TGTGCCAGCAGTTGGACAGGCGTAAGGGAGCAGTACTTC
-,-,TRBJ2-3,TRBV24-1,CATTSGTPTDTQYF,TGTGCCACCACCTCCGGGACTCCCACAGATACGCAGTATTTT
many,-,TRBJ2-2,TRBV6-2/TRBV6-3,CASSYFYSRELFF,TGTGCCAGCAGTTACTTTTATTCCAGGGAGCTGTTTTTT
-,TRBD2,TRBJ2-1,TRBV10-2,CASSSSGGVHNEQFF,TGCGCCAGCAGTTCTAGCGGGGGGGTCCACAATGAGCAGTTCTTC
few,-,TRBJ2-5,TRBV7-2,CASSLAVTGLETQYF,TGTGCCAGCAGCTTAGCCGTGACCGGGCTAGAGACCCAGTACTTC
few,TRBD2,TRBJ2-3,TRBV20-1,CSARGPSGGPSTDTQYF,TGCAGTGCTAGGGGGCCTAGCGGGGGCCCTAGCACAGATACGCAGTATTTT
many,TRBD1,TRBJ1-2,TRBV6-5,CASSYSRQGEDIPSNNYGYTF,TGTGCCAGCAGTTACTCGCGGCAGGGGGAGGATATTCCCAGTAATAACTATGGCTACACCTTC
few,-,TRBJ1-1,TRBV2,CASSQTGNTEAFF,TGTGCCAGCAGCCAGACAGGGAACACTGAAGCTTTCTTT
few,-,TRBJ1-5,TRBV28,CASSAQGWHF,TGTGCCAGCAGTGCCCAGGGCTGGCATTTT
-,-,TRBJ1-1,TRBV25-1,CASSDSMNTEAFF,TGTGCCAGCAGTGACAGCATGAACACTGAAGCTTTCTTT
-,TRBD2,TRBJ2-6,TRBV3-1,CASSQVWGGSGANVLTF,TGTGCCAGCAGCCAAGTCTGGGGGGGGTCTGGGGCCAACGTCCTGACTTTC